The source of this TCR beta chain is a study of regulatory T cells in long-lasting Graves disease (dated by TCRdb to the early 2020s). Background for the entire study: Persistent Graves' disease was defined as persistently positive TSH receptor autoantibodies together with antithyroid drug treatment for over 5 years. A total of about 33 samples underwent TCR sequencing, from about 13 patients with persistent Graves' disease and 20 or so patients with newly diagnosed Graves' disease. This study used TCR sequencing and RNA sequencing of peripheral blood to compare persistent Graves' disease patients against newly diagnosed Graves' disease patients. Antithyroid drugs had been taken for approximately ten years on average by persistent Graves' disease patients in the clinical cohort. The study took place in China and was registered as a clinical trial. Broad study findings and their caveats: Preferential use of TRBV28, TRBJ1-2 and TRBJ2-5 was observed in persistent disease, whereas TRBV20-1 and TRBJ2-1 were favored in newly diagnosed disease. Lower TCR Shannon entropy and fewer highly expanded clones were observed in persistent Graves' disease patients than in newly diagnosed patients, which suggested clonal expansion. Patients with persistent disease shared more public clonotypes (around 2,700) than newly diagnosed patients did (around 1,000). The authors noted that the small sample size was a limitation that may lower accuracy. The study examined only peripheral blood because the primary lesion, thyroid tissue, could not be accessed. Only the TCR beta chain was sequenced and analyzed.

The library was generated by multiplex PCR. Reads for this sample came from an Illumina HiSeq 4000. TCR beta libraries were built with iRepertoire HTBI primers and Arm-PCR amplification of CDR3 regions. Gel purification was performed on PCR products prior to sequencing. Processing in the source paper ran as follows. Gene usage analysis of CDR3 amino acid clonotypes used the 62 TRBV and 14 to 15 TRBJ segments found across samples. COPE and FqMerger were used to merge filtered high-quality paired reads into contigs. BLAST was used to align contigs to IMGT TRBV, TRBD and TRBJ reference genes, and CDR3 was defined according to IMGT. Highly expanded clones were defined as clonotypes with a frequency above 0.1%. Repertoire diversity was measured by Shannon entropy, and V-J evenness by the Gini coefficient. Clonotypes shared by more than one individual were considered public. Starting from the raw public reads, TCRdb applied fastp trimming at Q25, assembled clones with MiXCR and retained in-frame beta chains. Rows are combined by CDR3 protein, so each entry shows the most common genes and DNA. It is TCRdb's table, rather than the study itself, that gives the V and J calls and clone size. The sample records 430,000 or so distinct CDR3 sequences, 21% of which are singletons. The ten largest clones capture about 13% of the sample.

About this clonotype itself: The target of this receptor is not known. No clone much larger than this one lies a single base away; base qualities are absent.

Trimming takes 1 base from V and 3 bases from J, and the germline ends sit 16 bases apart. Spanning cysteine to phenylalanine, the CDR3 consists of 17 amino acids. Only the CDR3 portion is preserved as DNA: 51 bases, with reading frame beginning at the first base. Looking up the germline V gene yields CDR1 SGHRS and CDR2 YFSETQ. The time point label on this specimen signifies: persistent/refractory GD, antithyroid drugs over 5 years with positive TRAb. For both TCR sequencing and RNA sequencing, RNA was extracted from PBMCs using TRIzol. The diagnosis of Graves' disease was made according to American Thyroid Association guidelines. Recruitment of patients was carried out at an endocrinology department in Xi'an, China. From each patient, about 8.9 milliliters of peripheral blood was collected into an EDTA anticoagulant tube. Ficoll Paque Plus density gradient separation was used to isolate PBMCs, and no additional T cell sorting was done. An Agilent 2100 Bioanalyzer and agarose gel were used to assess RNA quality, and a NanoDrop 2000 was used to measure RNA concentration.

The TCR originated in a female donor with Graves disease. The sequence links TRBV5-1 to TRBJ2-2, and possibly TRBD1, on 7 matching bases. Sequencing was performed on peripheral blood mononuclear cells (PBMCs), taken when the disease was refractory, from a patient treated with antithyroid drugs. CDR3 reads: CASSLKDSRGDTGELFF. The sequence in DNA is TGCGCCAGCAGCTTGAAGGACTCCAGGGGGGACACCGGGGAGCTGTTTTTT.